These T cell receptor beta chains were read from a single sample in a study of T cell changes during pregnancy in multiple sclerosis. Produced via immunoSEQ multiplex PCR; TCRdb's table is partial and in-frame only. The sample consists of 100,000 to 130,000 clones, about 90% of them appearing once. Source: peripheral blood, taken in the third trimester of pregnancy. The origin of the receptors is a female donor in good health, enrolled as a control in a pregnancy study. The CDR3 runs from the conserved cysteine through the conserved F or W.

TRBV5-1,CASSTPGQGAGGYTF
TRBV10-3,CALGDRETTDTQYF
TRBV7-2,CASSLDQGFGDTQYF
TRBV7-2,CAMDRANTEAFF
TRBV5-1,CASSLLEATEAFF
TRBV7-9,CASSLIQEYNEQFF
TRBV7-2,CASSFSDSWTGELFF
TRBV14,CASSQDWNRAVREYNEQFF
TRBV18,CASSLQDFMNTEAFF
TRBV7-9,CASSPSTGSYTEAFF
TRBV13,CASSLSGGYEQYF
TRBV7-2,CASSLGGHRTPYEQYF
TRBV9,CASSEGGSLNTEAFF
TRBV5-6,CASSPGEAFHGYTF
TRBV6-1,CASSEGIGQPTYEQYF
TRBV4-3,CASSQVGQGEQYF
TRBV27,CASSPSGGHANTEAFF
TRBV15,CATSNDRGLYEQYF
TRBV20-1,CSAKGESEQYF
TRBV2,CASSGGTVDEAFF
TRBV6-5,CASSYDRKGNTIYF
TRBV5-4,CASSHSGGHNEQFF
TRBV19,CASSISGGSMTGELFF
TRBV27,CASSFVQKGWTEAFF
TRBV5-1,CASRRQETTNYGYTF
TRBV7-2,CASRGTSGVQETQYF
TRBV5-1,CASSATSGANYEQYF
TRBV6-5,CASSYGTSGGNEQFF
TRBV9,CASSTGLVTDTQYF